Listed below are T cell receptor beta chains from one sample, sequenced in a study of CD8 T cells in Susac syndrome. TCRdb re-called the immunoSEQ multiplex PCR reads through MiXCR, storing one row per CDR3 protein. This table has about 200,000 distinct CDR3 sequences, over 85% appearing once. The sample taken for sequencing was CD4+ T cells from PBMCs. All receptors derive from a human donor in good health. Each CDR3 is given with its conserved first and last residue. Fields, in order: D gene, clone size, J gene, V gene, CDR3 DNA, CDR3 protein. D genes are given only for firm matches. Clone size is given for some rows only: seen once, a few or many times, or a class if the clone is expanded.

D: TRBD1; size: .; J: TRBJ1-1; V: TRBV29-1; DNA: TGCAGCGTCCAGACAGGGGGGAACACTGAAGCTTTCTTT; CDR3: CSVQTGGNTEAFF
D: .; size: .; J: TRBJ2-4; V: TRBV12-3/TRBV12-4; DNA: TGTGCCAGCAGTTTACTTCCTCTAGCCAAAAACATTCAGTACTTC; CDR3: CASSLLPLAKNIQYF
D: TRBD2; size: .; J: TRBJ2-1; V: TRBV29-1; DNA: TGCAGCGCCAAACTAGCGGGGGGTGGGAATGAGCAGTTCTTC; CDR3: CSAKLAGGGNEQFF
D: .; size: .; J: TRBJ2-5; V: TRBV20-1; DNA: TGCAGTGCTAGAATCGATGGCTGGGAGACCCAGTACTTC; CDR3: CSARIDGWETQYF
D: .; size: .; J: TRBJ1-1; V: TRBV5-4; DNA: TGTGCCAGCAGCTTGCAGGTGCTTTCTCTCACTGAAGCTTTCTTT; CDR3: CASSLQVLSLTEAFF
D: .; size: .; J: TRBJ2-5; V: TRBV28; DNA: TGTGCCAGCAGTCTACAGGGTGGGCTAGAGACCCAGTACTTC; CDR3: CASSLQGGLETQYF
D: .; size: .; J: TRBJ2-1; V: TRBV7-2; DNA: TGTGCCAGCAGCCCCTTCAATGAGCAGTTCTTC; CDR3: CASSPFNEQFF
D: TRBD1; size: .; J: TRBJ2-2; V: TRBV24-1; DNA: TGTGCCACCAGTGATTCCCCCGACAGGGGAGCCGGGGAGCTGTTTTTT; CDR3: CATSDSPDRGAGELFF
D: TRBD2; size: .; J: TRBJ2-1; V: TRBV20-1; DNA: TGCAGTGCTCGGACTAGCGGGGGGTCCAATGAGCAGTTCTTC; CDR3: CSARTSGGSNEQFF
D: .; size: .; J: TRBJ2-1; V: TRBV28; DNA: TGTGCCAGCAGCTCCTGTGGTAGCCCACCTTTC; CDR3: CASSSCGSPPF
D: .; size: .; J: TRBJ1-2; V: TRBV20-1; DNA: TGCAGTGCTATGTACGGAGGTGTCGGCTACACCTTC; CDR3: CSAMYGGVGYTF
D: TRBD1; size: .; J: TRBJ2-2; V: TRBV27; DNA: TGTGCCAGCAGTTTATTCCAAGGACAGGGTAGCACCGGGGAGCTGTTTTTT; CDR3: CASSLFQGQGSTGELFF
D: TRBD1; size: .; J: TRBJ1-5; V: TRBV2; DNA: TGTGCCAGCAGTACAGGGGGAGGCAATCAGCCCCAGCATTTT; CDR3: CASSTGGGNQPQHF
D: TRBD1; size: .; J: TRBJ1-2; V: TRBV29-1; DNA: TGCAGCGTTGTAGGGACAGGGGATGGCTACACCTTC; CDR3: CSVVGTGDGYTF
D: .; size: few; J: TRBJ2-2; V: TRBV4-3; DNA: TGCGCCAGCAGCAAACAGGGTAACACCGGGGAGCTGTTTTTT; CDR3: CASSKQGNTGELFF
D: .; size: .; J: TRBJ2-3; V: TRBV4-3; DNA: TGCGCCAGCAGCCAAGACCGTCAGGATACGCAGTATTTT; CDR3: CASSQDRQDTQYF
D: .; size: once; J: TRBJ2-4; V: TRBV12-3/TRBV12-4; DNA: TGTGCCACCCACCAGGGGGGAAACATTCAGTACTTC; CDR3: CATHQGGNIQYF
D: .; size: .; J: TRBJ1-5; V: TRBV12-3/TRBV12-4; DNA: TGTGCCAGCAGTTACCTTGGGGGCGTTGGGCAGCCCCAGCATTTT; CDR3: CASSYLGGVGQPQHF
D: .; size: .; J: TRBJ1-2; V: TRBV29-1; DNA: TGCAGCGTTCCCTCTCCGAGGGTCCGAAATGGCTACACCTTC; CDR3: CSVPSPRVRNGYTF
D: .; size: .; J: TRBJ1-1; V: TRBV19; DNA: TGTGCCAGTAGGACGACGGGGAACACTGAAGCTTTCTTT; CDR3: CASRTTGNTEAFF
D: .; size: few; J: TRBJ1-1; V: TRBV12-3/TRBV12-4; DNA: TGTGCCAGCAGTTTACGGAGCACTGAAGCTTTCTTT; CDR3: CASSLRSTEAFF
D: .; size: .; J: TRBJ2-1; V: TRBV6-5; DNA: TGTGCCAGCAGTTTTAGGGGGAACTCCTACAATGAGCAGTTCTTC; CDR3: CASSFRGNSYNEQFF
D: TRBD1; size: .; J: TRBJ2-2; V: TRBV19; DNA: TGTGCCAGTCACCGAGGGACAGGGAACACCGGGGAGCTGTTTTTT; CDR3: CASHRGTGNTGELFF
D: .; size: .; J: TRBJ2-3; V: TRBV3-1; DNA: TGTGCCAGCAGCCCCCGTCTGGGCGGGACAGATACGCAGTATTTT; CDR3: CASSPRLGGTDTQYF
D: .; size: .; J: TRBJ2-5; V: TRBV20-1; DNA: TGCAGTGCTGGCGTTACCCAGTACTTC; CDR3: CSAGVTQYF
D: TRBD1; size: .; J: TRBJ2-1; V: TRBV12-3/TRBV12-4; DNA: TGTGCCAGCATCCCCCGGGACAGGGGGTTCAATGAGCAGTTCTTC; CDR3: CASIPRDRGFNEQFF
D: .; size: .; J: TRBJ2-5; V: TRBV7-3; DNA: TGTGCCAGCAGCCCGGCGCTGGGGGCTCAAGAGACCCAGTACTTC; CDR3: CASSPALGAQETQYF
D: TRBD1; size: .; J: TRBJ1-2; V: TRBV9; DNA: TGTGCCAGCAGCGAGGGGACAGCCGCTGGCTACACCTTC; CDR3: CASSEGTAAGYTF
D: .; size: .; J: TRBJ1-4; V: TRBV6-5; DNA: TGTGCCAGCAGCCGGGTCCGGAGTGAAAAACTGTTTTTT; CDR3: CASSRVRSEKLFF
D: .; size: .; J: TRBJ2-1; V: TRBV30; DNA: TGTGCCTTCAACAGGGATTTATCACAGTTCTTC; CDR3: CAFNRDLSQFF
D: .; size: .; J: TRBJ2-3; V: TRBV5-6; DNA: TGTGCCAGCAGGAACAGGGTATGGGATACGCAGTATTTT; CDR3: CASRNRVWDTQYF
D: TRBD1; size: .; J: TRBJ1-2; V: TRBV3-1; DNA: TGTGCCAGCAGCCAAGTTGAGGGGGCGGAAGGCTACACCTTC; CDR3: CASSQVEGAEGYTF
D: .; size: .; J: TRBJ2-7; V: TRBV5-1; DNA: TGCGCCAGCAGCTTTGGAGGCGACTTAGTCCTTACCTACGAGCAGTACTTC; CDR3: CASSFGGDLVLTYEQYF
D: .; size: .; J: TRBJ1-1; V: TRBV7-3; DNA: TGTGCCAGCAGCTTAATGGGGAACACTGAAGCTTTCTTT; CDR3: CASSLMGNTEAFF
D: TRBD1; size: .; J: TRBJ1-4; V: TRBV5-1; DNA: TGCGCCAGCAGCTTGGAACAGGGGGGTGGTGAAAAACTGTTTTTT; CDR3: CASSLEQGGGEKLFF
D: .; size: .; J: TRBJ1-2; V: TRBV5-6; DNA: TGTGCCAGCAGCTTGGAGACCCGATGGGGTAGGGGCTACACCTTC; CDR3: CASSLETRWGRGYTF
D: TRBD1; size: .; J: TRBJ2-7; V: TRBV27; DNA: TGTGCCAGCAGTTTATCAGCTGGGACAGCCAGTTACGAGCAGTACTTC; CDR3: CASSLSAGTASYEQYF
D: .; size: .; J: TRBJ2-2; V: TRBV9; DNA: TGTGCCAGCAGCGTAGACAATCCCGGGGAGCTGTTTTTT; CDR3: CASSVDNPGELFF
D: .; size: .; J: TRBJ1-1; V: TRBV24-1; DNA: TGTGCCACCAGTGAGGGGGCGAACACTGAAGCTTTCTTT; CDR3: CATSEGANTEAFF
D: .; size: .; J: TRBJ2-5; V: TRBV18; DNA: TGTGCCAGCTCACCACGTATTGAAGAGACCCAGTACTTC; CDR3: CASSPRIEETQYF
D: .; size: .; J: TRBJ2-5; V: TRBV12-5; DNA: TGTGCTAGTGCCACAGGGTCGAGAGAGACCCAGTACTTC; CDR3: CASATGSRETQYF
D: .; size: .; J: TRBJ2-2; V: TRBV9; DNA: TGTGCCAGCAGCGTAACGGGCATTGGGGAGCTGTTTTTT; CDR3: CASSVTGIGELFF
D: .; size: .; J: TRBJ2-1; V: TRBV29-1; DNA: TGCAGCGTTGGGACACCCCGGGCAATCGAGCAGTTCTTC; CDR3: CSVGTPRAIEQFF
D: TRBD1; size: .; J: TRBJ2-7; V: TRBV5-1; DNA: TGCGCCAGCAGCTTGGAAGGGACAGCGTTCTACGAGCAGTACTTC; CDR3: CASSLEGTAFYEQYF
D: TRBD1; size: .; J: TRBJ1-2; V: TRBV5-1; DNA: TGCGCCAGCAGTAAAGAGGGACAGGGGAACTATGGCTACACCTTC; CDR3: CASSKEGQGNYGYTF
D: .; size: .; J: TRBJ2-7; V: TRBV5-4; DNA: TGTGCCAGCAGCTCTTCGGACCTTAGTCGTTACGAGCAGTACTTC; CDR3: CASSSSDLSRYEQYF
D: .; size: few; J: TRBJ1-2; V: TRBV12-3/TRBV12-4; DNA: TGTGCCAGCAGTTTTTCCAGTTATGGCTACACCTTC; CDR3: CASSFSSYGYTF
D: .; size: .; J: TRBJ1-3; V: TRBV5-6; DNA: TGTGCCAGCAGCTTGGCAAGTGGAAACACCATATATTTT; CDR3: CASSLASGNTIYF
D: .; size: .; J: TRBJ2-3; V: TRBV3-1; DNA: TGTGCCAGCAGCCCTTCGGGTTCATCCGGGCGTACGCAGTATTTT; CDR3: CASSPSGSSGRTQYF
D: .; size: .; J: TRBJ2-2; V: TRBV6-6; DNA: TGTGCCGGGAACAGGGCGAACACCGGGGAGCTGTTTTTT; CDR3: CAGNRANTGELFF
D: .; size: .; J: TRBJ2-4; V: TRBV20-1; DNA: TGCAGTGCTAGAGTTCCAGGGGCGAAAAACATTCAGTACTTC; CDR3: CSARVPGAKNIQYF
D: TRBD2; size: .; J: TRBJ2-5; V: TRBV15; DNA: TGTGCCACCAGCAGTCGGACTAGCGGGGAAGAGACCCAGTACTTC; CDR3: CATSSRTSGEETQYF
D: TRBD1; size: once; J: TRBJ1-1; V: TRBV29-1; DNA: TGCAGCGCAGACAGGGGGCCTGAAGCTTTCTTT; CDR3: CSADRGPEAFF
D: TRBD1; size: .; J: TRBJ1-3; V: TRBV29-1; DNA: TGCAGCGTTGACAGGACAGGCTCTGGAAACACCATATATTTT; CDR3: CSVDRTGSGNTIYF
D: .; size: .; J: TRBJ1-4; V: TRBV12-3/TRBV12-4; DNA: TGTGCCAGCAGTTCGGACCGGGACTTTAATGAAAAACTGTTTTTT; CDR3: CASSSDRDFNEKLFF
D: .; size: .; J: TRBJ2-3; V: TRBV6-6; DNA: TGTGCCAGCAGTTATCGAGTCACAGATACGCAGTATTTT; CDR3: CASSYRVTDTQYF
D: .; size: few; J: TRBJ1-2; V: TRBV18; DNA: TGTGCCAGCTCACCCGCAGGGGATGGCTACACCTTC; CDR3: CASSPAGDGYTF
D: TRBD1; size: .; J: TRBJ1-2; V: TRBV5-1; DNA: TGCGCCAGCAGCAGTTCCGGACAGGATGACGGCTACACCTTC; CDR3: CASSSSGQDDGYTF
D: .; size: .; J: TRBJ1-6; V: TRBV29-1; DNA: TGCAGCGTTGCCCAGGGGAATAATTCACCCCTCCACTTT; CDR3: CSVAQGNNSPLHF